A single sample is the source of the 11 T cell receptor beta chains below, sequenced in a study of blood T cell repertoires in COVID-19. Clones were sequenced by immunoSEQ multiplex PCR, and TCRdb holds only the in-frame ones, with some missing. The table has 96,000 or so clones, about 88% seen once. The sample was peripheral blood. The receptors here all came from a woman of 80 years or more with acute or convalescent COVID-19.

V usage is TRBV9 and J usage is TRBJ1-3; D is ambiguous. This CDR3 contains 13 residues. Per germline, CDR1 SGDLS and CDR2 YYNGEE. V shed 1 base and J shed 6 bases, with 8 bases lying between them. The CDR3 DNA reads as TGTGCCAGCAGCGTACAGTCCGAAAACACCATATATTTT. It encodes CASSVQSENTIYF.

The rearrangement uses TRBV29-1 and TRBJ2-1, with D maybe TRBD2 (7 bases). Germline V lookup: CDR1 SQVTM, CDR2 ANQGSEA. The CDR3 length is 13 residues. V was shortened by 4 bases and J by 8 bases, with 15 bases between the two germline ends. CDR3 sequence (DNA): TGCAGCGTTGTGGGGGCGGGAGTCTATGAGCAGTTCTTC. As protein: CSVVGAGVYEQFF.

The chain is built from TRBV7-9 and TRBJ1-3; TRBD1 is a possible D gene (6 bases). The CDR3 length is 14 residues. Trimming removed 5 bases at V and 6 bases at J, with 14 bases between. Germline V gives CDR1 SEHNR, CDR2 FQNEAQ (reference sequence). The DNA of the CDR3 is TGTGCCAGCAGCCCGACAGGAGTAGAAAACACCATATATTTT. It codes for CASSPTGVENTIYF.

The V gene is TRBV11-2, the J gene TRBJ1-1, with D perhaps matching TRBD1 (6 bases). Germline assignment: CDR1 SGHAT and CDR2 FQNNGV. V was cut by 4 bases and J by 6 bases, with 15 bases left in between. This CDR3 comprises 14 residues. CDR3 in DNA: TGTGCCAGCAGCTCCCGACAGGTCGGGTCTGAAGCTTTCTTT. Residues: CASSSRQVGSEAFF.

This clone was seen just once. The chain joins TRBV6-6 to TRBJ2-1; the D gene is possibly TRBD2 (7 bases). Germline CDR1 is MNHNY and CDR2 is SVGAGI (reference sequence). Trimming took off 6 bases at V and 7 bases at J, with 13 bases between the two ends. The CDR3 loop spans 13 amino acids. Written as DNA, the CDR3 is TGTGCCAGCAGGACGGGGGGCGTTAATGAGCAGTTCTTC. Translation: CASRTGGVNEQFF.

The chain recombines TRBV10-3 with TRBJ1-6; TRBD1 is a possible D gene (5 bases). Trimming removed 8 bases from V and 7 bases from J, with 9 bases in between. The CDR3 covers 12 residues. Per germline, CDR1 ENHRY and CDR2 SYGVKD. The CDR3 nucleotides are TGTGCCATCGGTGGGGCGAATTCACCCCTCCACTTT. The encoded protein is CAIGGANSPLHF.

The CDR3 region has the DNA TGTGCCACCAGTGATAGACAGGGTGCGCGAATCAATCAGCCCCAGCATTTT. This encodes CATSDRQGARINQPQHF. The J gene is TRBJ1-5, the V gene TRBV24-1, with TRBD1 identical over 7 bases. The CDR3 sequence is 17 residues long. J gave up 3 bases and V 3 bases, and 10 bases lay outside the gene matches. The germline gives CDR1 KGHDR, CDR2 SFDVKD.

Comments on this clone: A read error may produce the germline difference seen at one junction end. DNA of the CDR3: TGTGCTAGCAGCCAGCGGAATCCGGACCCCTACAATGAGCAGTTCTTC. Its translation is CASSQRNPDPYNEQFF. This chain joins TRBV7-7 and TRBJ2-1, with D possibly TRBD2 on 5 matching bases. Germline assignment: CDR1 SSHAT and CDR2 FNYEAQ (reference sequence). The CDR3 runs 16 residues.

The DNA for the CDR3 is TGCGCCAGCAGCCAAGATATTGGGTCGGCACAGGGGGCCATGAACACTGAAGCTTTCTTT. Translated: CASSQDIGSAQGAMNTEAFF. The genes are TRBV4-3 and TRBJ1-1, with 9 bases fitting TRBD1. CDR3 length: 20 residues. The germline CDR1 and CDR2 sequences are LGHNA and YSLEER. V shed 0 bases and J 0 bases; nucleotides not matched to a gene: 14.

V usage is TRBV3-1 (or the pseudogene TRBV3-2) and J usage is TRBJ1-3; unclear D gene. The CDR3 has 15 residues. V was pared by 1 base and J by 0 bases, with 7 bases between. In germline, CDR1 is LGHDT, CDR2 YNNKEL (reference sequence). In nucleotides, the CDR3 is TGTGCCAGCAGCCAAGGACAAGCCTCTGGAAACACCATATATTTT. Translating gives CASSQGQASGNTIYF.

This chain joins TRBV5-1 and TRBJ1-1; 8 bases line up with TRBD1. The CDR3 has 14 residues. V was clipped by 0 bases and J by 10 bases; unmatched bases: 8. Germline assignment: CDR1 SGHRS and CDR2 YFSETQ. CDR3: CASSLEATGAGAFF. The CDR3 DNA sequence: TGCGCCAGCAGCTTGGAGGCGACAGGGGCTGGAGCTTTCTTT.